Listed here are 17 T cell receptor beta chains from one sample, sequenced in a study of T cells in localized non-small cell lung cancer. Profiled with immunoSEQ multiplex PCR; TCRdb holds only in-frame clones, not every one. The profile shows around 15,000 clones, more than 80% of them singletons. Sequenced here: peripheral blood, sampled before any cancer treatment. These receptor sequences come from a female donor aged 60 or older with stage I squamous cell lung carcinoma.

This clone was found a few times. The CDR3 DNA reads as TGTGCCAGCTCACCCCCCCGGGCGGGGGGAAACTACAATGAGCAGTTCTTC. Translated: CASSPPRAGGNYNEQFF. This chain uses TRBV18 with TRBJ2-1, with 8 bases matching TRBD2. Unmatched junction bases numbered 10, after V lost 3 bases and J lost 3 bases. The CDR3 extends over 17 amino acids. Germline V CDR1 and CDR2: KGHSH, LQKENI. Looking up the rest from reference TRBV18 and TRBJ2-1 gives the full variable domain: NAGVMQNPRHLVRRRGQEARLRCSPMKGHSHVYWYRQLPEEGLKFMVYLQKENIIDESGMPKERFSAEFPKEGPSILRIQQVVRGDSAAYFCASSPPRAGGNYNEQFFGPGTRLTVL.

V usage is TRBV6-6 and J usage is TRBJ2-7; D might be TRBD2 (5 bases). Germline V gives CDR1 MNHNY, CDR2 SVGAGI (reference sequence). The germline V and J ends were trimmed by 8 bases and 3 bases, with 14 bases remaining between them. CDR3 size: 13 residues. CDR3 coding DNA: TGTGCCAGCGCTAGCCCCCCTCTCTACGAGCAGTACTTC. It translates to CASASPPLYEQYF.

This clone was counted a single time. V gene TRBV5-1 combines with J gene TRBJ2-7; D remains ambiguous. The CDR3 is made up of 15 amino acids. Germline lookup yields CDR1 SGHRS and CDR2 YFSETQ. Between the trimmed V and J ends, which lost 3 bases and 0 bases, there was a span of 13 bases. The CDR3 region is CASSYLAHSSYEQYF. The CDR3 DNA follows: TGCGCCAGCAGCTATTTGGCACACAGCTCCTACGAGCAGTACTTC.

The CDR3 DNA sequence: TGCGCCAGCAGCTTACAAGGGGCGCTACAATTTTATGGCTACACCTTC. This gives the protein CASSLQGALQFYGYTF. The rearrangement joins TRBV5-1 to TRBJ1-2, with a weak D call TRBD1 (5 bases). Trimming cost V 2 bases and J 5 bases, with 19 bases left between them. The V gene's germline CDR1 is SGHRS and CDR2 YFSETQ. The CDR3 totals 16 residues.

J is TRBJ1-5 and V is TRBV10-3, with D possibly being TRBD1 (5 bases). The CDR3 spans 13 residues. Germline lookup yields CDR1 ENHRY and CDR2 SYGVKD. Trimming took 3 bases from V and 5 from J, leaving 8 bases between them. CDR3 loop: CAISERGYQPQHF. The CDR3 nucleotides are TGTGCCATCAGTGAAAGGGGTTATCAGCCCCAGCATTTT.

The chain employs TRBV28 and TRBJ1-1; D is unclear. V was cut by 5 bases and J by 3 bases, with 7 bases left in between. This CDR3 has 12 residues. Germline-derived CDR1 and CDR2 are MDHEN and SYDVKM. The CDR3 is CASSDLDTEAFF. Here the CDR3 DNA reads TGTGCCAGCAGTGACCTTGACACTGAAGCTTTCTTT.

The rearrangement uses TRBV30 and TRBJ1-1; D is ambiguous. There are 12 residues in the CDR3. V was clipped by 0 bases and J by 4 bases, with 6 bases between them. In germline, CDR1 is GTSNPN, CDR2 SVGIG (reference sequence). CDR3 DNA: TGTGCCTGGAGTGTACTGAGCACTGAAGCTTTCTTT. Protein sequence: CAWSVLSTEAFF.

The J gene is TRBJ2-3, the V gene TRBV10-1; tentatively, D is TRBD1 (6 bases). V was trimmed by 2 bases and J by 5 bases, leaving 20 bases between them. The CDR3 is 17 amino acids. From germline, CDR1 is WNHNN and CDR2 SYGVQD (reference sequence). CDR3 nucleotide sequence: TGCGCCAGCAGTGAGGACCGGGACACCCTCGTAGAAGATACGCAGTATTTT. Translation gives CASSEDRDTLVEDTQYF.

J is TRBJ2-3 and V is TRBV5-1; D remains unclear. Trimming shortened V by 6 bases and J by 0 bases, and 11 bases separated the two germline ends. The CDR3 totals 14 residues. The germline gives CDR1 SGHRS, CDR2 YFSETQ. CDR3 region: CASTPGASTDTQYF. DNA for the CDR3: TGCGCCAGCACCCCCGGAGCTAGCACAGATACGCAGTATTTT. The variable domain in full, completed from reference TRBV5-1 and TRBJ2-3, reads KAGVTQTPRYLIKTRGQQVTLSCSPISGHRSVSWYQQTPGQGLQFLFEYFSETQRNKGNFPGRFSGRQFSNSRSEMNVSTLELGDSALYLCASTPGASTDTQYFGPGTRLTVL.

The chain couples TRBV5-1 to TRBJ1-2; D remains unclear. With 0 bases removed from V and 0 bases from J, the gap between germline ends came to 12 bases. Germline V CDR1 and CDR2: SGHRS, YFSETQ. This CDR3 has 16 residues. The CDR3 region is CASSLGSYSTNYGYTF. The CDR3 DNA sequence: TGCGCCAGCAGCTTGGGGTCGTACAGTACTAACTATGGCTACACCTTC.

This chain links TRBV6-5 with TRBJ2-1; D might be TRBD1 (6 bases). This CDR3 contains 14 residues. Trimming left V 6 bases short and J 0 bases short, with 9 bases between. Germline-derived CDR1 and CDR2 are MNHEY and SVGAGI. The CDR3 nucleotides read TGTGCCAGCAGGGACAGTAACTCCTACAATGAGCAGTTCTTC. This encodes CASRDSNSYNEQFF.

The chain recombines TRBV7-9 with TRBJ1-3; 10 bases are shared with TRBD1. Germline assignment: CDR1 SEHNR and CDR2 FQNEAQ (reference sequence). This CDR3 has 14 amino acids. V was clipped by 5 bases and J by 4 bases; unmatched bases: 2. In nucleotides, the CDR3 is TGTGCCAGCAGCCCGGGACAGGGGGGAAACACCATATATTTT. It is translated as CASSPGQGGNTIYF.

CDR3 bases: TGTGCCAGCCTCAGGGGCCCGAACACCGGGGAGCTGTTTTTT. This encodes CASLRGPNTGELFF. The J gene is TRBJ2-2, the V gene TRBV6-1, with a possible D match to TRBD1 (6 bases). The V end lost 8 bases, the J end lost 0 bases, and 10 bases lay between the germline ends. This CDR3 region has 14 residues. Germline CDR1 reads MNHNS; CDR2 reads SASEGT.

The rearrangement links TRBV19 to TRBJ2-7; the D gene could be TRBD1 or TRBD2 (5 bases each). V lost 5 bases and J lost 7, with 15 bases in between. CDR1 and CDR2 (germline): LNHDA, SQIVND (reference sequence). This CDR3 has 13 amino acids. The CDR3 loop is CASSRTRGDEQYF. The CDR3 DNA reads TGTGCCAGTAGTCGAACCCGGGGCGATGAGCAGTACTTC.

The DNA of the CDR3 is TGTGCCAGCACCCACCCCGCAGGGGAAGCTTTCTTT. Its translation is CASTHPAGEAFF. The J gene is TRBJ1-1, the V gene TRBV28; tentatively, D is TRBD1 (5 bases). The CDR3 has 12 amino acids. From germline, CDR1 is MDHEN and CDR2 SYDVKM. Trimming cost V 7 bases and J 8 bases, with 14 bases left between them.

The rearrangement links TRBV7-6 to TRBJ1-2; D unresolved. Germline CDR1 is SGHVS and CDR2 is FNYEAQ. The V gene lost 1 base and the J gene lost 5 bases, with 5 bases spanning the gap. The CDR3 has 12 amino acids. In nucleotides, the CDR3 is TGTGCCAGCAGCTTAGGGACGTATGGCTACACCTTC. The encoded protein is CASSLGTYGYTF.

This clone was counted once. The rearrangement links TRBV28 to TRBJ2-1; the D is unclear. The V end lost 5 bases, the J end lost 0 bases, and 14 bases lay between the germline ends. This CDR3 spans 16 amino acids. The germline V gene encodes CDR1 MDHEN and CDR2 SYDVKM. In nucleotides, the CDR3 is TGTGCCAGCAGTCCGGATGAAAGGTACTCCTACAATGAGCAGTTCTTC. Encoded protein: CASSPDERYSYNEQFF.